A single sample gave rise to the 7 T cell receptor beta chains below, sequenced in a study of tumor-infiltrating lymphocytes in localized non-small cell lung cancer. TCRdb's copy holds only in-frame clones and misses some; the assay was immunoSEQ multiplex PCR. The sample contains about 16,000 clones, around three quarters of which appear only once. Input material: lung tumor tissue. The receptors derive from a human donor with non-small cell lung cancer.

The CDR3 nucleotides are TGCAGCGTTGCTGTGACAGCGGCAGAAAAACTGTTTTTT. This sequence encodes CSVAVTAAEKLFF. The chain joins TRBV29-1 to TRBJ1-4; D is perhaps TRBD1 (5 bases). The CDR3 spans 13 residues. CDR1 SQVTM and CDR2 ANQGSEA come from the germline V gene. The V and J ends lost 4 bases and 8 bases respectively, with 14 bases between them.

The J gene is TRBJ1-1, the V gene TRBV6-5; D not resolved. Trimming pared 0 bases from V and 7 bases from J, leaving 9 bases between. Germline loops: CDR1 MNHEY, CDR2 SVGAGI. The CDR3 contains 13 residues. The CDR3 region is CASSYSGRSEAFF. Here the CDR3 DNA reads TGTGCCAGCAGTTACTCGGGCAGGAGTGAAGCTTTCTTT.

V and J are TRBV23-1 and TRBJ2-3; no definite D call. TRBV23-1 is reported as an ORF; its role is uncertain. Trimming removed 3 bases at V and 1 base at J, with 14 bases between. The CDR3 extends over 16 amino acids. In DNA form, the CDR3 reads TGCGCCAGCAGTCATAGCCGCCCACGATGCACAGATACGCAGTATTTT. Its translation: CASSHSRPRCTDTQYF.

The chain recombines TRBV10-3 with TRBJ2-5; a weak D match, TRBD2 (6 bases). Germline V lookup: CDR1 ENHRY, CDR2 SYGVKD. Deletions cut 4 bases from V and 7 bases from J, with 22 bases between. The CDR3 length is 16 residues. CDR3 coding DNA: TGTGCCATCAGTGGTGGACGCCGGGCCCCGCGGGGGACCCAGTACTTC. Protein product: CAISGGRRAPRGTQYF.

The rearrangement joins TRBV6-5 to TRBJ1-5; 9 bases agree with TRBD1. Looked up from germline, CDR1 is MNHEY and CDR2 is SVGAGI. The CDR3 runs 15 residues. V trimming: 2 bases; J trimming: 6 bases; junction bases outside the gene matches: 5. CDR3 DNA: TGTGCCAGCAGTTACACCGGACAGGGGAGTCAGCCCCAGCATTTT. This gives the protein CASSYTGQGSQPQHF.

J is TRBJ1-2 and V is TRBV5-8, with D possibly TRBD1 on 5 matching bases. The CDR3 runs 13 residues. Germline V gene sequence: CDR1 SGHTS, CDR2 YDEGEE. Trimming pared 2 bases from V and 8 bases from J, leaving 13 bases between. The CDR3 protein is CASSFTGESGYTF. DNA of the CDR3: TGTGCCAGCAGCTTCACGGGGGAGTCAGGCTACACCTTC.

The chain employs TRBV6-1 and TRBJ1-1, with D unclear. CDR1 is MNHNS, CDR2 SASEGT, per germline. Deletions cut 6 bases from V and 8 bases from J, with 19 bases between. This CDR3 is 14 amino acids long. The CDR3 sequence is CASRKGGNTLEAFF. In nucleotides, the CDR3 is TGTGCCAGCAGGAAGGGTGGGAACACTTTAGAAGCTTTCTTT.